The 7 T cell receptor beta chains given below trace back to one sample, sequenced in a study of T cells in Graves' hyperthyroidism and ophthalmopathy. Regions amplified from RNA transcripts were the TCR beta CDR3 regions. Using the HTBI primer set, a first-round RT-PCR was run on the TCR CDR3. TCRdb called the multiplex PCR reads again in MiXCR, with one record for every CDR3 protein. Counted here are about 640,000 distinct CDR3 sequences, roughly 20% occurring once; the ten biggest clones make up roughly 30%. Sequenced: blood. The receptors originated from a man in his thirties or forties with Graves' ophthalmopathy.

This chain links TRBV5-5 with TRBJ2-7; TRBD2 might be the D (5 bases). The CDR3 contains 14 residues. Trimming took off 6 bases at V and 4 bases at J, with 17 bases between the two ends. Per germline, CDR1 SGHKS and CDR2 YYEKEE (reference sequence). The CDR3: CASIPDWGVYEQYF. CDR3 nucleotide sequence: TGTGCCAGCATCCCCGATTGGGGAGTTTACGAGCAGTACTTC.

This clonotype was detected ten times or more. The chain recombines TRBV11-2 with TRBJ2-1; D unresolved. Germline V CDR1 and CDR2: SGHAT, FQNNGV. CDR3 length: 15 amino acids. V was clipped by 0 bases and J by 2 bases, with 8 bases between them. In DNA form, the CDR3 reads TGTGCCAGCAGCTTAGATGAGACACCCTACAATGAGCAGTTCTTC. Its protein is CASSLDETPYNEQFF.

This clonotype was picked up a small number of times. The chain employs TRBV20-1 and TRBJ2-1; 7 nucleotides match TRBD2. Per the germline V gene, CDR1 is DFQATT and CDR2 is SNEGSKA (reference sequence). The ends lost 5 bases at V and 3 bases at J; junction bases unmatched: 13. This CDR3 has 16 amino acids. In nucleotides, the CDR3 is TGCAGTGCTCCAAACGCCGGAGGCGGGAGCTACAATGAGCAGTTCTTC. Amino acid sequence: CSAPNAGGGSYNEQFF.

This clonotype has only a few counts. At one of its ends the junction is not consistent with the germline gene, which may arise from a read error. The V gene is TRBV5-1, the J gene TRBJ2-5, with TRBD2 identical over 7 bases. Germline V gives CDR1 SGHRS, CDR2 YFSETQ. The length of the CDR3 is 16 residues. The CDR3 protein is CASSLAGVAGQATQYF. The CDR3 DNA reads TGCGCCAGCAGCTTGGCCGGGGTAGCGGGCCAAGCGACCCAGTACTTC.

CDR3 nucleotides: TGTGCCAGCAGCTTAGCCGGACAGCCCTCAAATGAAAAACTGTTTTTT. Protein: CASSLAGQPSNEKLFF. This sequence joins TRBV7-9 and TRBJ1-4; perhaps TRBD1 as D (6 bases). V was clipped by 0 bases and J by 5 bases, with 13 bases between them. CDR3 length: 16 residues. Germline CDR1 is SEHNR and CDR2 is FQNEAQ (reference sequence).

Concerning this clonotype itself: With a much larger clone just one base away, this may be a read error. V and J are TRBV6-5 and TRBJ1-2; 8 bases are shared with TRBD1. V was pared by 2 bases and J by 2 bases, with 1 base of the junction left unmatched. Germline loops: CDR1 MNHEY, CDR2 SVGAGI. CDR3 length: 14 residues. CDR3: CASSYRTGNYGYTF. The CDR3 coding sequence is TGTGCCAGCAGTTACCGGACAGGGAACTATGGCTACACCTTC.

This clonotype was seen only a few times. This chain joins TRBV5-1 and TRBJ1-1, with D perhaps matching TRBD1 (5 bases). Germline CDR1 reads SGHRS; CDR2 reads YFSETQ. V was pared by 0 bases and J by 7 bases, with 16 bases between. The CDR3 loop spans 15 amino acids. The CDR3: CASSLGGVELREAFF. The CDR3 region has the DNA TGCGCCAGCAGCTTGGGGGGGGTAGAACTACGTGAAGCTTTCTTT.